The TCR beta chain under discussion was sequenced for a study of blood T cell repertoires in COVID-19. The CDR3 runs 17 residues. The V gene's germline CDR1 is SGDLS and CDR2 YYNGEE. Deletions cut 0 bases from V and 1 base from J, with 14 bases between. Libraries were prepared by immunoSEQ multiplex PCR; TCRdb keeps only in-frame clonotypes and omits some of them. The top ten hold about 2.2% of the sample, which has 200,000 to 250,000 clones, roughly 90% seen once. The sequenced sample consisted of peripheral blood. The sequence derives from a woman aged 45-59 years with acute or convalescent COVID-19. The genes are TRBV9 and TRBJ2-1, with D possibly matching TRBD2 (6 bases). The CDR3 protein is CASSVAGRGASYNEQFF. The CDR3 DNA reads as TGTGCCAGCAGCGTAGCTGGGCGGGGCGCATCCTACAATGAGCAGTTCTTC.